Following are 23 T cell receptor beta chains from one sample sequenced in a study of CD4 and CD8 cells across lung adenocarcinoma regions. MiXCR, run by TCRdb on the PCR reads, gives a single entry per CDR3 protein. The sample lists more than 11,000 distinct CDR3 sequences, 35% to 55% seen once, with roughly 17% in the top ten. Source material: CD4+ T cells from the center of a lung tumor. These receptors were obtained from a male donor with lung adenocarcinoma. The CD4 and CD8 labels of this study may be unreliable.

The chain links TRBV27 to TRBJ2-4, with D possibly being TRBD2 (6 bases). Gene TRBJ2-3 matches the end of the DNA better, so the J call may be wrong. This CDR3 is 14 amino acids long. The germline gives CDR1 MNHEY, CDR2 SMNVEV (reference sequence). The CDR3 region is CASSTPGAKNIQYF. The CDR3 coding sequence is TGTGCCAGCAGTACGCCGGGAGCCAAAAATATTCAGTATTTT.

In its sample, this clonotype is large. The chain recombines TRBV6-5 with TRBJ2-7; TRBD2 matches 10 bases. CDR3 length: 14 residues. After removal of 4 bases from V and 2 bases from J, the junction contained 2 bases not matched to a gene. Germline CDR1 and CDR2: MNHEY and SVGAGI. The DNA of the CDR3 is TGTGCCAGCAGTTTTGGGACTAGCGCCTACGAGCAGTACTTC. Its translation is CASSFGTSAYEQYF.

This clonotype was detected only once. V gene TRBV6-5 combines with J gene TRBJ2-3, with D possibly TRBD2 on 6 matching bases. CDR1 is MNHEY and CDR2 is SVGAGI in the germline V gene. The CDR3 has 15 residues. Trimming pared 6 bases from V and 9 bases from J, leaving 22 bases between. CDR3 amino acids: CASRLQSGSTETQYF. CDR3 DNA: TGTGCCAGCAGACTCCAGTCCGGGAGCACCGAGACGCAGTATTTT.

This clonotype was recorded many times. V usage is TRBV11-2 and J usage is TRBJ2-5; D unclear. Germline V gives CDR1 SGHAT, CDR2 FQNNGV. V lost 5 bases to trimming and J lost 2 bases, with 9 bases between them. This CDR3 has 13 amino acids. The CDR3: CASSTNVQETQYF. In DNA form, the CDR3 reads TGTGCCAGCAGCACCAACGTTCAAGAGACCCAGTACTTC.

Turning to this clonotype: This is likely a read error, given that the CDR3 carries no conserved phenylalanine or tryptophan at its end. Because the CDR3's place on the DNA is in doubt, the DNA is left out and the CDR3 is given as listed by TCRdb. CDR3 residues: CAGSVVGQETQFL. This chain connects TRBV27 to TRBJ2-5. Counting both end residues, the CDR3 totals 13 amino acids. The V gene's germline CDR1 is MNHEY and CDR2 SMNVEV (reference sequence).

Of note for this clonotype: Mismatch with germline at one junction end may stem from a read error. This chain connects TRBV27 to TRBJ2-3, with TRBD2 identical over 7 bases. The CDR3 contains 16 residues. Germline values: CDR1 MNHEY, CDR2 SMNVEV (reference sequence). The CDR3 nucleotides are TGTGCCAGCAGGGGGACTGGGGGGGGTGTCACAGATACCCAGTATTTT. Encoded protein: CASRGTGGGVTDTQYF.

On this clonotype itself: One junction end does not reproduce the germline sequence, and a read error may be involved. The J gene is TRBJ2-5, the V gene TRBV27, with D unclear. In germline, CDR1 is MNHEY, CDR2 SMNVEV (reference sequence). The CDR3 runs to 17 residues. The CDR3 spells CASSSLGLGWVKDTQYF. The CDR3 DNA reads TGTGCCAGCAGCTCCCTCGGGTTGGGGTGGGTCAAAGACACCCAGTACTTC.

Worth noting for this clonotype: The junction shows a germline mismatch at one end, possibly a read error. J is TRBJ2-5 and V is TRBV25-1; D is undetermined. There are 12 residues in the CDR3. In germline, CDR1 is MGHDK, CDR2 SYGVNS. This CDR3 reads CASSDPEETQSF. The CDR3 coding sequence is TGTGCCAGCAGTGATCCAGAAGAGACCCAGTCTTTC.

In its sample, this clonotype is medium-sized. The chain couples TRBV7-2 to TRBJ2-1; TRBD2 matches 10 bases. Germline V gene lookup returns CDR1 SGHTA and CDR2 FQGNSA. The CDR3 runs to 15 residues. With 5 bases clipped from V and 8 bases from J, the junction kept 9 bases outside the gene matches. The CDR3 nucleotides read TGTGCCAGCAGCCTATGGAGCGGGAGGGCCTATGAGCAGTTCTTC. Amino acid sequence: CASSLWSGRAYEQFF. The full variable domain, with the rest looked up from reference TRBV7-2 and TRBJ2-1, is GAGVSQSPSNKVTEKGKDVELRCDPISGHTALYWYRQSLGQGLEFLIYFQGNSAPDKSGLPSDRFSAERTGGSVSTLTIQRTQQEDSAVYLCASSLWSGRAYEQFFGPGTRLTVL.

The chain employs TRBV27 and TRBJ2-4, with 8 bases lining up with TRBD1. Germline CDR1 is MNHEY and CDR2 is SMNVEV (reference sequence). The V and J ends lost 6 bases and 9 bases, in that order; junction bases with no gene match: 4. The CDR3 has 12 residues. The CDR3 DNA reads TGTGCCAGCAGCATCACAGGGGGCATTCAGTACTTC. Its protein product is CASSITGGIQYF.

The V and J genes are TRBV12-3 or TRBV12-4 and TRBJ2-5; either TRBD1 or TRBD2 may fit D (5 bases each). Trimming took 5 bases from V and 8 from J, leaving 15 bases between them. The length of the CDR3 is 13 residues. The CDR3 sequence is CASSPDRGDTQYF. The DNA for the CDR3 is TGTGCCAGCAGTCCCGACAGAGGGGATACCCAGTACTTC.

This clonotype was seen many times. The chain uses TRBV11-3 and TRBJ2-5; D not resolved. With 1 base removed from V and 5 bases from J, the gap between germline ends came to 23 bases. The germline CDR1 and CDR2 sequences are SGHNT and YENEEA. CDR3 length: 18 residues. Here the CDR3 reads CASSLGFPGQIFMETQYF. The CDR3 bases are TGTGCCAGCAGCTTAGGGTTTCCAGGCCAAATTTTTATGGAGACCCAGTACTTC.

The rearrangement links TRBV6-5 to TRBJ2-2, with a weak D call TRBD2 (6 bases). Germline V gene lookup returns CDR1 MNHEY and CDR2 SVGAGI. The CDR3 has 17 amino acids. Between the trimmed V and J ends, which lost 4 bases and 3 bases, there was a span of 18 bases. CDR3: CASSSPARRAHTGELFF. The CDR3 bases are TGTGCCAGCAGTTCACCCGCCAGGAGGGCCCACACCGGGGAGCTGTTTTTT.

The V and J genes are TRBV23-1 and TRBJ2-1, with 9 bases identical to TRBD1. TRBV23-1 is identified as an open reading frame with a role that is uncertain. The CDR3 runs to 13 residues. The V segment lost 6 bases and the J segment 7 bases; nucleotides outside the gene matches: 4. The DNA of the CDR3 is TGCGCCAGCAGGTCCGACAGGGGGAATGAGCAGTTCTTC. Protein product: CASRSDRGNEQFF.

In the case of this clonotype: Relative to the germline gene, one junction end is altered; a read error may explain this. The genes are TRBV10-2 and TRBJ2-5; D is uncertain. This CDR3 has 12 residues. Per germline, CDR1 WSHSY and CDR2 SAAADI. As DNA, the CDR3 is TGCACTTGCAGTCAGCACTCAAAAAGTTTCAGATTC. Translation: CTCSQHSKSFRF.

This CDR3 reads CASSRPMGGGSYEQFF. CDR3 nucleotide sequence: TGTGCCAGCAGCCGCCCGATGGGTGGCGGGAGCTATGAGCAGTTCTTC. The chain carries TRBV6-1 and TRBJ2-1, with 7 bases fitting TRBD2. Looked up from germline, CDR1 is MNHNS and CDR2 is SASEGT. Unmatched junction bases numbered 16, after V lost 6 bases and J lost 8 bases. The length of the CDR3 is 16 residues.

This rearrangement joins TRBV7-9 to TRBJ2-3, with D tentatively TRBD2 (6 bases). Germline CDR1 SEHNR, CDR2 FQNEAQ (reference sequence). CDR3 length: 15 amino acids. The V end lost 4 bases, the J end lost 2 bases, and 13 bases lay between the germline ends. CDR3 loop: CASSWSSDHTDTQYF. CDR3 nucleotide sequence: TGTGCCAGCAGCTGGTCTAGCGACCACACAGATACGCAGTATTTT.

The rearrangement links TRBV7-2 to TRBJ2-1; 10 positions agree with TRBD2. CDR3 length: 17 residues. J gave up 7 bases and V 0 bases, and 9 bases lay outside the gene matches. Germline V gene sequence: CDR1 SGHTA, CDR2 FQGNSA. The CDR3 DNA reads TGTGCCAGCAGCTTAGCCCCAACTAGCGGGAAAGGGAATGAGCAGTTCTTC. This translates into CASSLAPTSGKGNEQFF.

The chain recombines TRBV6-1 with TRBJ2-1; 10 bases line up with TRBD1. The end of the DNA aligns better with TRBJ2-7, so the J call may be wrong. Germline CDR1 and CDR2: MNHNS and SASEGT. CDR3 length equals 15 residues. In nucleotides, the CDR3 is TGTGCCAGCAGCCCCGGGACAGGGGCCTACAATGAGCAGTACTTC. Protein: CASSPGTGAYNEQYF.

The chain combines TRBV11-3 with TRBJ1-1; tentative D call: TRBD1 (5 bases). The CDR3 spans 14 residues. Per germline, CDR1 SGHNT and CDR2 YENEEA. The V and J ends lost 2 bases and 5 bases respectively, with 12 bases between them. The CDR3 spells CASSLYAGKTEAFF. For the CDR3, the DNA is TGTGCCAGCAGCTTATACGCAGGGAAAACTGAAGCTTTCTTT. The whole variable domain, remainder taken from reference TRBV11-3 and TRBJ1-1, is EAGVVQSPRYKIIEKKQPVAFWCNPISGHNTLYWYLQNLGQGPELLIRYENEEAVDDSQLPKDRFSAERLKGVDSTLKIQPAELGDSAVYLCASSLYAGKTEAFFGQGTRLTVV.

The chain couples TRBV5-1 to TRBJ2-5; D is perhaps TRBD2 (6 bases). The closer fit of TRBJ2-7 to the DNA end suggests the J call may be wrong. Germline V lookup: CDR1 SGHRS, CDR2 YFSETQ. This CDR3 spans 12 amino acids. DNA of the CDR3: TGCGCCAGCAGCTTAGGAGGGCTCGAGCAGTACTTC. Its protein product is CASSLGGLEQYF.

The chain has TRBV10-3 and TRBJ2-2, with D possibly being TRBD2 (6 bases). Gene TRBJ2-3 matches the end of the DNA better, so the J call may be wrong. Per the germline V gene, CDR1 is ENHRY and CDR2 is SYGVKD. The CDR3 is 15 residues long. The CDR3 loop is CAMGLQSGSPDAQYF. The DNA of the CDR3 is TGTGCCATGGGACTCCAGTCCGGGAGCCCCGATGCGCAGTATTTT.

In DNA form, the CDR3 reads TGTGCCAGCAGCGCAGTAGAGACCCAGTTCTTC. It specifies CASSAVETQFF. The chain recombines TRBV11-3 with TRBJ2-1; D call uncertain. The CDR3 runs 11 residues. Germline lookup yields CDR1 SGHNT and CDR2 YENEEA. V dropped 5 bases and J dropped 13 bases, with 12 bases sitting between them.